This passage covers 29 T cell receptor beta chains from one sample sequenced in a study of cytomegalovirus exposure and HLA in healthy donors. Here immunoSEQ multiplex PCR was the method, and the copy in TCRdb shows in-frame clones only, minus some. In the table there are 110,000 to 150,000 clones, about 87% of which are singletons. The specimen was PBMCs. These receptors all come from a woman aged 30 to 39 in good health and CMV-seropositive.

This rearrangement joins TRBV18 to TRBJ2-1, with a weak D call TRBD2 (6 bases). Trimming cost V 3 bases and J 2 bases, with 14 bases left between them. Germline V gives CDR1 KGHSH, CDR2 LQKENI. The CDR3 is made up of 16 amino acids. CDR3 sequence reads: CASSPPRGGTYNEQFF. CDR3 coding DNA: TGTGCCAGCTCACCCCCTAGGGGCGGGACCTACAATGAGCAGTTCTTC.

The V and J genes are TRBV27 and TRBJ2-2; D is perhaps TRBD1 (5 bases). Trimming removed 1 base at V and 4 bases at J, with 13 bases between. The CDR3 is 16 residues long. The germline gives CDR1 MNHEY, CDR2 SMNVEV (reference sequence). CDR3 loop: CASSLLGEASTGELFF. The CDR3 coding sequence is TGTGCCAGCAGTTTATTAGGGGAAGCAAGCACCGGGGAGCTGTTTTTT.

V gene TRBV6-1 combines with J gene TRBJ2-7; 11 positions match TRBD2. The V and J ends lost 6 bases and 2 bases, in that order; junction bases with no gene match: 6. This CDR3 contains 15 residues. Germline V CDR1 and CDR2: MNHNS, SASEGT. As DNA, the CDR3 is TGTGCCAGCAGGGGAACTAGCGGGGGCCCCTACGAGCAGTACTTC. This gives the protein CASRGTSGGPYEQYF.

This clone was observed a handful of times. Written as DNA, the CDR3 is TGTGCTAGTGGTTTGGTACACGATGGGACTATCGCGGTCAATGAGCAGTTCTTC. It translates to CASGLVHDGTIAVNEQFF. The chain joins TRBV12-5 to TRBJ2-1; 7 nucleotides line up with TRBD2. This CDR3 is built from 18 residues. In germline, CDR1 is LGHNT, CDR2 FRNRAP. J was trimmed by 6 bases and V by 0 bases; bases with no gene match: 14.

V is TRBV27 and J is TRBJ2-1; D gene unclear. V lost 0 bases and J 10 bases, leaving 7 bases between the germline ends. Germline loops: CDR1 MNHEY, CDR2 SMNVEV (reference sequence). This CDR3 is built from 12 residues. The CDR3 coding sequence is TGTGCCAGCAGTTTATCACCCGGGGAGCAGTTCTTC. Protein product: CASSLSPGEQFF.

For the CDR3, the DNA is TGCGCCAGCAGCCAAGTCCAGAACCTAGCCAAAAACATTCAGTACTTC. Protein sequence: CASSQVQNLAKNIQYF. This chain connects TRBV4-1 to TRBJ2-4, with D hard to call. Trimming shortened V by 1 base and J by 0 bases, and 10 bases separated the two germline ends. The CDR3 runs 16 residues. Germline V gene lookup returns CDR1 MGHRA and CDR2 YSYEKL.

V usage is TRBV5-1 and J usage is TRBJ2-1, with D maybe TRBD2 (5 bases). V was trimmed by 2 bases and J by 4 bases, leaving 10 bases between them. The CDR3 runs 14 residues. Germline V gene data show CDR1 as SGHRS and CDR2 as YFSETQ. CDR3 in DNA: TGCGCCAGCAGCTTCGGGGATAAATACAATGAGCAGTTCTTC. Protein product: CASSFGDKYNEQFF.

The J gene is TRBJ1-1, the V gene TRBV4-1; D perhaps matches TRBD1 (5 bases). The CDR3 covers 15 residues. The V gene's germline CDR1 is MGHRA and CDR2 YSYEKL. Trimming took 4 bases from V and 5 from J, leaving 17 bases between them. CDR3 in DNA: TGCGCCAGCAGCCCACAGGAGGTGGCGGGGACTGAAGCTTTCTTT. This gives the protein CASSPQEVAGTEAFF.

V usage is TRBV20-1 and J usage is TRBJ1-1; D unclear. CDR3 length: 11 amino acids. Trimming shortened V by 0 bases and J by 11 bases, and 10 bases separated the two germline ends. The germline V gene has CDR1 DFQATT and CDR2 SNEGSKA (reference sequence). CDR3 residues: CSARDAKRAFF. The CDR3 nucleotides read TGCAGTGCTAGAGACGCCAAGAGGGCTTTCTTT.

The genes are TRBV7-3 and TRBJ2-3; 13 bases line up with TRBD2. The CDR3 is made up of 19 amino acids. V shed 4 bases, J shed 3 bases, and the junction held 13 bases outside the gene matches. CDR1 and CDR2 from the germline V gene are SGHTA and FQGTGA. Written as DNA, the CDR3 is TGTGCCAGCAGCTCGACTAGCGGGAGGCCCCTAAGTAGGACAGATACGCAGTATTTT. This encodes CASSSTSGRPLSRTDTQYF.

This clone was detected once. This sequence joins TRBV13 and TRBJ1-2; D is perhaps TRBD1 (6 bases). Germline CDR1 is PRHDT and CDR2 is FYEKMQ (reference sequence). This CDR3 region has 13 residues. The V end was cut by 5 bases, the J end by 6 bases, with 13 bases between. The CDR3 coding sequence is TGTGCCAGCAGCCCTCGAGGGGGTCATGGCTACACCTTC. It encodes CASSPRGGHGYTF.

The chain employs TRBV5-6 and TRBJ1-4; tentative D call: TRBD1 (6 bases). The CDR3 has 16 amino acids. Germline CDR1 and CDR2: SGHDT and YYEEEE. With 4 bases removed from V and 5 bases from J, the gap between germline ends came to 18 bases. Here the CDR3 reads CASSRGPGQRNEKLFF. The CDR3 bases are TGTGCCAGCAGCAGGGGCCCGGGACAACGAAATGAAAAACTGTTTTTT.

The V and J genes are TRBV10-3 and TRBJ2-7; 9 nucleotides match TRBD1. CDR1 and CDR2 from the germline V gene are ENHRY and SYGVKD. The CDR3 is 15 amino acids. With V trimmed by 6 bases and J by 3 bases, 9 bases remained unmatched. This chain's CDR3 is CAIRADRGEGYEQYF. In DNA form, the CDR3 reads TGTGCCATCAGGGCGGACAGGGGTGAGGGCTACGAGCAGTACTTC.

A single count supports this clone. The rearrangement joins TRBV4-2 to TRBJ2-1; D might be TRBD1 (5 bases). Germline V CDR1 and CDR2: LGHNA, YNFKEQ. CDR3 length: 13 residues. V was clipped by 4 bases and J by 8 bases, with 12 bases between them. As DNA, the CDR3 is TGTGCCAGCAGCCGGGGCCAGGCCGATGAGCAGTTCTTC. Encoded protein: CASSRGQADEQFF.

The chain carries TRBV2 and TRBJ2-7; 7 bases agree with TRBD2. The CDR3 spans 12 residues. V lost 7 bases, J lost 7 bases, and 7 bases stayed unmatched. CDR1 and CDR2 from the germline V gene are SNHLY and FYNNEI. The CDR3 DNA reads TGTGCCAGCACCTGGGGAGGGTTGGAGCAGTACTTC. As protein: CASTWGGLEQYF.

The chain couples TRBV5-1 to TRBJ2-5; 12 positions agree with TRBD2. Germline lookup yields CDR1 SGHRS and CDR2 YFSETQ. The ends lost 4 bases at V and 7 bases at J; junction bases unmatched: 5. This CDR3 has 14 residues. CDR3: CASSPGLAGPTQYF. In nucleotides, the CDR3 is TGCGCCAGCAGCCCAGGACTAGCGGGGCCGACCCAGTACTTC.

The rearrangement links TRBV5-4 to TRBJ2-3; a possible D gene is TRBD1 (6 bases). This CDR3 is 13 amino acids long. The germline gives CDR1 SGHNT, CDR2 YYREEE (reference sequence). The V and J ends lost 4 bases and 4 bases respectively, with 10 bases between them. The CDR3 DNA is TGTGCCAGCAGCCCCACAGGGTCAGATACGCAGTATTTT. This codes for CASSPTGSDTQYF.

V usage is TRBV19 and J usage is TRBJ2-7; D perhaps matches TRBD1 (6 bases). The CDR3 extends over 11 amino acids. Germline CDR1 LNHDA, CDR2 SQIVND (reference sequence). V lost 11 bases and J 1 base, leaving 9 bases between the germline ends. This CDR3 reads CAGTGSYEQYF. The CDR3 bases are TGTGCCGGTACAGGGTCCTACGAGCAGTACTTC.

Written as DNA, the CDR3 is TGTGCCAGCAGTTTGGGGACAGGGGGGAAAGAGACCCAGTACTTC. The encoded protein is CASSLGTGGKETQYF. The J gene is TRBJ2-5, the V gene TRBV28; 11 bases fit TRBD1. Unmatched junction bases numbered 3, after V lost 3 bases and J lost 3 bases. This CDR3 contains 15 residues. Germline lookup yields CDR1 MDHEN and CDR2 SYDVKM. The full variable domain, its missing parts supplied by reference TRBV28 and TRBJ2-5, is DVKVTQSSRYLVKRTGEKVFLECVQDMDHENMFWYRQDPGLGLRLIYFSYDVKMKEKGDIPEGYSVSREKKERFSLILESASTNQTSMYLCASSLGTGGKETQYFGPGTRLLVL.

The chain recombines TRBV5-1 with TRBJ2-5, with a weak D call TRBD1 (6 bases). Per germline, CDR1 SGHRS and CDR2 YFSETQ. Trimming took 3 bases from V and 7 from J, leaving 19 bases between them. The CDR3 totals 15 residues. The CDR3 reads CASSSGRSLGGTQYF. In nucleotides, the CDR3 is TGCGCCAGCAGCTCAGGCCGAAGCCTAGGGGGGACCCAGTACTTC.

The chain joins TRBV9 to TRBJ2-1, with 7 bases lining up with TRBD2. Trimming cost V 0 bases and J 5 bases; bases outside gene matches: 8. This CDR3 comprises 16 residues. The V gene's germline CDR1 is SGDLS and CDR2 YYNGEE. The CDR3 reads CASSVGRATSHNEQFF. As DNA, the CDR3 is TGTGCCAGCAGCGTAGGCAGGGCGACTAGCCACAATGAGCAGTTCTTC.

The chain has TRBV18 and TRBJ1-1; 10 bases are a match to TRBD1. With 2 bases clipped from V and 4 bases from J, the junction kept 4 bases outside the gene matches. CDR1 is KGHSH, CDR2 LQKENI, per germline. The CDR3 extends over 15 amino acids. The CDR3 bases are TGTGCCAGCTCACCAAGTAGGACAGGGGGCACTGAAGCTTTCTTT. It is translated as CASSPSRTGGTEAFF.

The chain carries TRBV2 and TRBJ1-1; the D is unclear. The CDR3 covers 14 residues. Germline CDR1 is SNHLY and CDR2 is FYNNEI. V gave up 1 base and J gave up 6 bases, with 12 bases separating them. CDR3 in amino acids: CASSEGSRRPEAFF. The CDR3 bases are TGTGCCAGCAGTGAAGGGTCTAGGCGGCCTGAAGCTTTCTTT.

The chain combines TRBV27 with TRBJ1-4; D possibly corresponds to TRBD1 (6 bases). With 5 bases removed from V and 5 bases from J, the gap between germline ends came to 12 bases. Germline-derived CDR1 and CDR2 are MNHEY and SMNVEV (reference sequence). The CDR3 is made up of 14 amino acids. CDR3 amino acids: CASSPWGLNEKLFF. DNA of the CDR3: TGTGCCAGCAGTCCTTGGGGGCTAAATGAAAAACTGTTTTTT. The variable domain in full, completed from reference TRBV27 and TRBJ1-4, reads EAQVTQNPRYLITVTGKKLTVTCSQNMNHEYMSWYRQDPGLGLRQIYYSMNVEVTDKGDVPEGYKVSRKEKRNFPLILESPSPNQTSLYFCASSPWGLNEKLFFGSGTQLSVL.

CDR3 nucleotide sequence: TGTGCTAGTGGTTTCGGGGATGGAGCCTACGAGCAGTACTTC. Translated, it gives CASGFGDGAYEQYF. This chain connects TRBV12-5 to TRBJ2-7; TRBD2 is a possible D gene (5 bases). The CDR3 covers 14 residues. V was pared by 3 bases and J by 2 bases, with 11 bases between. Germline V gene data show CDR1 as LGHNT and CDR2 as FRNRAP.

This chain connects TRBV2 to TRBJ2-5; 9 nucleotides line up with TRBD1. J gave up 7 bases and V 7 bases, and 7 bases lay outside the gene matches. The germline V gene encodes CDR1 SNHLY and CDR2 FYNNEI. The CDR3 contains 13 residues. CDR3 residues: CASTWDREGTQYF. The DNA of the CDR3 is TGTGCCAGCACCTGGGACAGGGAGGGGACCCAGTACTTC.

The CDR3 coding sequence is TGTGCCAGCAGCGTTGGCAGTCACTCTGGAAACACCATATATTTT. It is translated as CASSVGSHSGNTIYF. This chain uses TRBV9 with TRBJ1-3; no clear D gene. The V end lost 2 bases, the J end lost 0 bases, and 9 bases lay between the germline ends. The germline V gene encodes CDR1 SGDLS and CDR2 YYNGEE. The CDR3 covers 15 residues. Drawing the rest from reference TRBV9 and TRBJ1-3, the complete variable domain is DSGVTQTPKHLITATGQRVTLRCSPRSGDLSVYWYQQSLDQGLQFLIQYYNGEERAKGNILERFSAQQFPDLHSELNLSSLELGDSALYFCASSVGSHSGNTIYFGEGSWLTVV.

CDR3: CSPYKTGAWETQYF. The CDR3 bases are TGCAGCCCCTATAAGACAGGGGCCTGGGAGACCCAGTACTTC. V and J are TRBV29-1 and TRBJ2-5, with 8 bases aligning to TRBD1. The CDR3 extends over 14 amino acids. V trimming: 8 bases; J trimming: 5 bases; junction bases outside the gene matches: 13. The germline V gene encodes CDR1 SQVTM and CDR2 ANQGSEA. The full variable domain, in which reference TRBV29-1 and TRBJ2-5 provide the parts outside the CDR3, is SAVISQKPSRDICQRGTSLTIQCQVDSQVTMMFWYRQQPGQSLTLIATANQGSEATYESGFVIDKFPISRPNLTFSTLTVSNMSPEDSSIYLCSPYKTGAWETQYFGPGTRLLVL.

This clone was counted only a few times. The V call is TRBV7-9, the J call TRBJ1-4; D possibly corresponds to TRBD1 (6 bases). The V end was cut by 2 bases, the J end by 8 bases, with 18 bases between. This CDR3 has 16 residues. Germline V gives CDR1 SEHNR, CDR2 FQNEAQ (reference sequence). The chain's CDR3 is CASSLPRDTGLEKLFF. The DNA of the CDR3 is TGTGCCAGCAGCTTACCCCGGGACACCGGCCTGGAAAAACTGTTTTTT.